These 29 T cell receptor beta chains were all obtained from the same sample, sequenced in a study of blood T cell repertoires in COVID-19 (dated by TCRdb to 2018 to 2020). The method was the immunoSEQ multiplex PCR assay. TCRdb took over this immuneACCESS table, retaining in-frame rearrangements with V and J assigned. Such tables are incomplete; in checked studies, under half of the missing clones stem from an unresolved V gene, and the remainder is unexplained. For this sample the table gives around 200,000 clones, of which 80% were detected only once. About 5.5% of the sample comes from the top ten. Specimen: peripheral blood. The source of these receptors is a woman in her 70s with acute or convalescent COVID-19.

Only one count was recorded for this clone. The chain couples TRBV27 to TRBJ2-7; maybe TRBD2 (6 bases). There are 13 residues in the CDR3. V lost 2 bases and J lost 7, with 12 bases in between. Germline V gives CDR1 MNHEY, CDR2 SMNVEV (reference sequence). The CDR3 here is CASSLGTRGEQYF. CDR3 coding DNA: TGTGCCAGCAGTTTAGGGACCCGGGGGGAGCAGTACTTC.

This chain connects TRBV5-8 to TRBJ1-4; 7 nucleotides agree with TRBD1. The V segment lost 4 bases and the J segment 0 bases; nucleotides outside the gene matches: 3. The CDR3 length is 15 residues. In germline, CDR1 is SGHTS, CDR2 YDEGEE. The CDR3 bases are TGTGCCAGCAGCGAGGGACAGTCAACTAATGAAAAACTGTTTTTT. Translation: CASSEGQSTNEKLFF.

This clone was counted a few times. The rearrangement joins TRBV5-8 to TRBJ2-1; TRBD2 aligns across 8 bases. Losses at the gene ends were 4 bases for V and 12 bases for J; bases not matched to a gene: 6. The CDR3 loop spans 12 amino acids. Germline CDR1 SGHTS, CDR2 YDEGEE. CDR3 sequence: CASSLERERQFF. Written as DNA, the CDR3 is TGTGCCAGCAGCCTAGAGCGGGAGAGGCAGTTCTTC.

J is TRBJ2-6 and V is TRBV5-4, with D perhaps TRBD1 (6 bases). Trimming removed 0 bases from V and 0 bases from J, with 13 bases in between. The CDR3 runs to 18 residues. CDR1 is SGHNT, CDR2 YYREEE, per germline (reference sequence). The chain's CDR3 is CASSLAAGDPSGANVLTF. The CDR3 DNA reads TGTGCCAGCAGCTTGGCCGCAGGGGACCCCTCTGGGGCCAACGTCCTGACTTTC.

The chain has TRBV5-1 and TRBJ2-7, with 13 bases matching TRBD2. Germline CDR1 is SGHRS and CDR2 is YFSETQ. This CDR3 has 19 residues. With V trimmed by 0 bases and J by 3 bases, 12 bases remained unmatched. CDR3 sequence (DNA): TGCGCCAGCAGCTTGGCCCCAGGACTAGCGGGAGTAGTAGGCTACGAGCAGTACTTC. It encodes CASSLAPGLAGVVGYEQYF. Based on the CDR3 plus reference TRBV5-1 and TRBJ2-7, the full variable domain is KAGVTQTPRYLIKTRGQQVTLSCSPISGHRSVSWYQQTPGQGLQFLFEYFSETQRNKGNFPGRFSGRQFSNSRSEMNVSTLELGDSALYLCASSLAPGLAGVVGYEQYFGPGTRLTVT.

The V and J genes are TRBV6-2 or TRBV6-3 and TRBJ2-3; a possible D gene is TRBD2 (5 bases). Germline loops: CDR1 MNHEY, CDR2 SVGEGT. Trimming took 2 bases from V and 8 from J, leaving 11 bases between them. The CDR3 totals 13 residues. This chain's CDR3 is CASSYEGFGTQYF. Here the CDR3 DNA reads TGTGCCAGCAGTTACGAGGGTTTCGGTACGCAGTATTTT.

This clone was picked up a small number of times. V gene TRBV28 combines with J gene TRBJ2-1; 8 positions agree with TRBD1. CDR3 length equals 17 residues. J lost 9 bases, V lost 3 bases, and 16 bases had no gene match. The germline V gene encodes CDR1 MDHEN and CDR2 SYDVKM. CDR3 nucleotides: TGTGCCAGCAGTTTCTTCCCCCCCGGGACAGGCGGGCGTGAGCAGTTCTTC. Amino acids: CASSFFPPGTGGREQFF.

This chain joins TRBV5-1 and TRBJ2-7; 9 positions match TRBD2. The CDR3 runs to 17 residues. From germline, CDR1 is SGHRS and CDR2 YFSETQ. The J segment lost 2 bases and the V segment lost 3 bases, leaving 12 bases of the junction unmatched. CDR3 residues: CASSSWGSGSEAYEQYF. DNA of the CDR3: TGCGCCAGCAGCTCGTGGGGTAGCGGGAGCGAAGCCTACGAGCAGTACTTC.

Only a few counts were recorded for this clone. CDR3 in amino acids: CASRQGARDTQYF. CDR3 DNA: TGTGCCAGCAGACAGGGGGCTAGGGATACGCAGTATTTT. The chain recombines TRBV12-3 or TRBV12-4 with TRBJ2-3; 9 bases are shared with TRBD1. The V segment lost 6 bases and the J segment 6 bases; nucleotides outside the gene matches: 4. The CDR3 length is 13 residues.

The chain combines TRBV14 with TRBJ1-5; 9 positions match TRBD1. CDR1 is SGHDN, CDR2 FVKESK, per germline. CDR3 size: 13 residues. V lost 4 bases to trimming and J lost 9 bases; unmatched junction nucleotides: 4. This CDR3 is CASSLDRGSPQHF. As DNA, the CDR3 is TGTGCCAGCAGCCTGGACAGGGGTTCGCCCCAGCATTTT.

The genes are TRBV2 and TRBJ1-1; perhaps TRBD1 as D (5 bases). The germline V gene has CDR1 SNHLY and CDR2 FYNNEI. The ends were cut back, 4 bases at V and 11 bases at J, with 11 bases in the middle. The CDR3 runs to 11 residues. CDR3 residues: CASSVQGSAFF. CDR3 DNA: TGTGCCAGCAGTGTTCAGGGTAGCGCTTTCTTT.

In its sample, this clone was seen once. V gene TRBV29-1 combines with J gene TRBJ2-1; 7 nucleotides line up with TRBD1. Germline CDR1 is SQVTM and CDR2 is ANQGSEA. There are 12 residues in the CDR3. With 5 bases clipped from V and 5 bases from J, the junction kept 3 bases outside the gene matches. This CDR3 reads CSVNRGDNEQFF. The DNA for the CDR3 is TGCAGCGTTAACAGGGGAGACAATGAGCAGTTCTTC.

V usage is TRBV27 and J usage is TRBJ1-4, with a possible D match to TRBD1 (6 bases). Germline assignment: CDR1 MNHEY and CDR2 SMNVEV (reference sequence). The CDR3 has 15 amino acids. V dropped 1 base and J dropped 2 bases, with 8 bases sitting between them. CDR3 coding DNA: TGTGCCAGCAGTTTATACAGGGACACTAATGAAAAACTGTTTTTT. The encoded protein is CASSLYRDTNEKLFF. Based on the CDR3 plus reference TRBV27 and TRBJ1-4, the full variable domain is EAQVTQNPRYLITVTGKKLTVTCSQNMNHEYMSWYRQDPGLGLRQIYYSMNVEVTDKGDVPEGYKVSRKEKRNFPLILESPSPNQTSLYFCASSLYRDTNEKLFFGSGTQLSVL.

This chain connects TRBV5-4 to TRBJ2-1; the match to TRBD2 covers 8 bases. Germline V lookup: CDR1 SGHNT, CDR2 YYREEE (reference sequence). V was pared by 3 bases and J by 3 bases, with 8 bases of the junction left unmatched. The CDR3 totals 16 residues. This CDR3 is CASSSAGTRGYNEQFF. The CDR3, as DNA: TGTGCCAGCAGCTCAGCCGGGACTAGAGGCTACAATGAGCAGTTCTTC.

This clone came up a few times. V is TRBV10-3 and J is TRBJ2-7, with TRBD2 identical over 8 bases. With 10 bases clipped from V and 0 bases from J, the junction kept 17 bases outside the gene matches. Germline V gene data show CDR1 as ENHRY and CDR2 as SYGVKD. The CDR3 is 17 amino acids. CDR3: CATLTSRASGSSYEQYF. In nucleotides, the CDR3 is TGTGCCACCCTAACATCCCGCGCGAGCGGGAGCTCCTACGAGCAGTACTTC.

The chain employs TRBV3-1 (or the pseudogene TRBV3-2) and TRBJ1-6; D is unresolved. V gave up 2 bases and J gave up 9 bases, with 8 bases separating them. CDR3 length: 13 residues. CDR1 and CDR2 (germline): LGHDT, YNNKEL (reference sequence). CDR3 loop: CASSQQLASPLHF. As DNA, the CDR3 is TGTGCCAGCAGCCAACAGTTGGCTTCACCCCTCCACTTT.

This clone came up a few times. V is TRBV5-1 and J is TRBJ1-4; maybe TRBD1 (5 bases). Germline CDR1 is SGHRS and CDR2 is YFSETQ. There are 16 residues in the CDR3. V lost 4 bases to trimming and J lost 1 base, with 14 bases between them. The CDR3 sequence: CASSRGGSETNEKLFF. The CDR3 DNA reads TGCGCCAGCAGCCGGGGGGGTTCCGAAACTAATGAAAAACTGTTTTTT.

This clone has a count of ten or more. The rearrangement links TRBV30 to TRBJ2-5; 7 bases are a match to TRBD2. The length of the CDR3 is 16 residues. J was trimmed by 0 bases and V by 7 bases; bases with no gene match: 14. CDR1 is GTSNPN and CDR2 is SVGIG in the germline V gene (reference sequence). As DNA, the CDR3 is TGTGCCTCTACTCGATCTTTGCGGGGGTACCAAGAGACCCAGTACTTC. Its translation: CASTRSLRGYQETQYF.

This clone was counted once. The genes are TRBV6-5 and TRBJ1-2; D is undetermined. Per the germline V gene, CDR1 is MNHEY and CDR2 is SVGAGI. The CDR3 runs 12 residues. Trimming took 6 bases from V and 8 from J, leaving 13 bases between them. CDR3 DNA: TGTGCCAGCAGGGATTTAACGCGGGGCTACACCTTC. Its protein is CASRDLTRGYTF.

The table lists this clone with a count of one. The chain recombines TRBV19 with TRBJ1-2, with 9 nucleotides matching TRBD1. The junction had 10 bases not matched to a gene; V was cut back by 5 bases and J by 6 bases. The CDR3 has 15 amino acids. Germline V gene data show CDR1 as LNHDA and CDR2 as SQIVND (reference sequence). This CDR3 is CASSVRDRESHGYTF. The CDR3 DNA sequence: TGTGCCAGTAGTGTCCGGGACAGGGAAAGTCATGGCTACACCTTC.

This sequence joins TRBV18 and TRBJ1-3; 9 nucleotides align to TRBD1. The V gene's germline CDR1 is KGHSH and CDR2 LQKENI. J gave up 0 bases and V 3 bases, and 3 bases lay outside the gene matches. The CDR3 covers 16 residues. The CDR3 bases are TGTGCCAGCTCACCCCTGGACAGGGGCTCTGGAAACACCATATATTTT. Encoded protein: CASSPLDRGSGNTIYF.

The CDR3 coding sequence is TGTGCCAGCAGCCCCTCGGGGGGGGGTGTCTATGGCTACACCTTC. Its translation: CASSPSGGGVYGYTF. This chain uses TRBV7-2 with TRBJ1-2, with a tentative D call TRBD1 (5 bases). Deletions cut 5 bases from V and 4 bases from J, with 17 bases between. Germline lookup yields CDR1 SGHTA and CDR2 FQGNSA. The CDR3 has 15 residues.

J is TRBJ1-2 and V is TRBV19; 7 nucleotides match TRBD1. CDR1 is LNHDA and CDR2 is SQIVND in the germline V gene (reference sequence). The CDR3 runs 18 residues. The V segment lost 4 bases and the J segment 0 bases; nucleotides outside the gene matches: 14. This CDR3 reads CASSNTGTAERANYGYTF. CDR3 bases: TGTGCCAGTAGTAATACCGGGACAGCCGAGAGGGCTAACTATGGCTACACCTTC.

This clone occurred once. The chain uses TRBV19 and TRBJ1-2; 9 bases are shared with TRBD1. V dropped 5 bases and J dropped 8; count of bases not matched to a gene: 12. Germline CDR1 and CDR2: LNHDA and SQIVND (reference sequence). The CDR3 is 15 residues long. CDR3 DNA sequence: TGTGCCAGTAGTGTTCCGGGACAGGGCCTCTGGGGCTACACCTTC. As protein: CASSVPGQGLWGYTF.

The chain has TRBV6-5 and TRBJ2-7, with 8 nucleotides matching TRBD2. The CDR3 has 13 residues. The trim removed 10 bases at V and 3 bases at J, leaving 8 bases unmatched. Germline lookup yields CDR1 MNHEY and CDR2 SVGAGI. CDR3 region: CATSTSGLYEQYF. The CDR3 nucleotides read TGTGCCACCTCTACTAGCGGACTCTACGAGCAGTACTTC.

This chain uses TRBV5-1 with TRBJ1-1; D is undetermined. Trimming stripped 1 base from V and 0 bases from J, with 10 bases between. The CDR3 is 15 residues long. The germline gives CDR1 SGHRS, CDR2 YFSETQ. CDR3 coding DNA: TGCGCCAGCAGCTTGTCCCGAGCCATGAACACTGAAGCTTTCTTT. This translates into CASSLSRAMNTEAFF.

V and J are TRBV24-1 and TRBJ1-2; 7 bases align to TRBD1. Germline V gene sequence: CDR1 KGHDR, CDR2 SFDVKD. J lost 2 bases, V lost 4 bases, and 6 bases had no gene match. The CDR3 covers 15 residues. CDR3: CATSDGQTGNYGYTF. The CDR3 bases are TGTGCCACCAGTGACGGACAGACAGGGAACTATGGCTACACCTTC.

The chain uses TRBV7-8 and TRBJ2-5; TRBD1 matches 9 bases. The germline gives CDR1 SGHVS, CDR2 FQNEAQ. The CDR3 loop spans 16 amino acids. V lost 5 bases and J lost 4; bases outside the gene matches: 11. CDR3 bases: TGTGCCAGCAGCCCCCAGGGGGGACAGGGAAGAGAGACCCAGTACTTC. As protein: CASSPQGGQGRETQYF.

V usage is TRBV2 and J usage is TRBJ2-3; 7 positions match TRBD2. Trimming at V came to 6 bases and at J to 4 bases, leaving 10 bases not matched to a gene. This CDR3 has 15 amino acids. The germline V gene encodes CDR1 SNHLY and CDR2 FYNNEI. The CDR3 region is CASRGSGGSADTQYF. CDR3 in DNA: TGTGCCAGCAGGGGCTCCGGCGGGAGCGCAGATACGCAGTATTTT.